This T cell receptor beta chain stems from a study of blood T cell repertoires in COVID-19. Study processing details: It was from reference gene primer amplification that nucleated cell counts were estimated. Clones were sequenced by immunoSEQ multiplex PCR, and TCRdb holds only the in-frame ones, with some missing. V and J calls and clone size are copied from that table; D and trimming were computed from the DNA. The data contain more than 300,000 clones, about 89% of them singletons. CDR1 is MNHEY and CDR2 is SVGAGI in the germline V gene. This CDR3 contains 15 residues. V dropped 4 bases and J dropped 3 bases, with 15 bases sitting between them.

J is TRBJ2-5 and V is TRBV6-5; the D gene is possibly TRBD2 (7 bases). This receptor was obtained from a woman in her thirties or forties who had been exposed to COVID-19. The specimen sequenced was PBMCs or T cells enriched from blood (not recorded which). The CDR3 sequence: CASSSLGGAKETQYF. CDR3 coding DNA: TGTGCCAGCAGTTCCCTGGGGGGGGCAAAAGAGACCCAGTACTTC.